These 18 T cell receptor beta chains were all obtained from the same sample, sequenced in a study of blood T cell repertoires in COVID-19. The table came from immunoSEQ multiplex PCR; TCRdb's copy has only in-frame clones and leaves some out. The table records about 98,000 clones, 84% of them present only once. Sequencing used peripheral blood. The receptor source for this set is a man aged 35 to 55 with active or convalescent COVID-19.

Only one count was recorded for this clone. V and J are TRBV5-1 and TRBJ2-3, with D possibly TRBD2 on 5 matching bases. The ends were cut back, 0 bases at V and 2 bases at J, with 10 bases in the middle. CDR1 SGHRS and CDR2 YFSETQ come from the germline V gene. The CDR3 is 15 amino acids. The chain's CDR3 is CASSLDRGATDTQYF. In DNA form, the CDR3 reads TGCGCCAGCAGCTTGGATCGGGGAGCCACAGATACGCAGTATTTT.

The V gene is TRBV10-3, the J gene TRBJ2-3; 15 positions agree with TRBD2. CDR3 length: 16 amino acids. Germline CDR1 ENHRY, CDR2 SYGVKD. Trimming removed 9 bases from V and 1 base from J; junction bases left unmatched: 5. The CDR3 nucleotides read TGTGCCATTGGGACTAGCGGGGGGCCAGGCACAGATACGCAGTATTTT. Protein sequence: CAIGTSGGPGTDTQYF.

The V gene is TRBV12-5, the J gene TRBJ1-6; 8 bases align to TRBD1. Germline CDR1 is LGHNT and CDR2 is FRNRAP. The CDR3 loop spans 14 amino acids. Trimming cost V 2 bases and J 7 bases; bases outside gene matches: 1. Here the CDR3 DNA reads TGTGCTAGTGGTTTGACAGGGGGGAATTCACCCCTCCACTTT. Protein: CASGLTGGNSPLHF.

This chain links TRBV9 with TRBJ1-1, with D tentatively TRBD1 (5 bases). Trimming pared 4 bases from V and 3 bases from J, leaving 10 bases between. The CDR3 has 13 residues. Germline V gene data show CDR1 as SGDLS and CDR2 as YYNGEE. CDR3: CASSPGGYTEAFF. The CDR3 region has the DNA TGTGCCAGCAGCCCTGGGGGGTACACTGAAGCTTTCTTT.

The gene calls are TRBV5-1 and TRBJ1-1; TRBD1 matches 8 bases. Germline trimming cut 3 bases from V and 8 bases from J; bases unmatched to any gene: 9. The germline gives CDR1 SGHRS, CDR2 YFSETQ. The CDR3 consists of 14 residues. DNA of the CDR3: TGCGCCAGCAGCTCCGACAGGGGAGTACTGGAAGCTTTCTTT. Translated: CASSSDRGVLEAFF.

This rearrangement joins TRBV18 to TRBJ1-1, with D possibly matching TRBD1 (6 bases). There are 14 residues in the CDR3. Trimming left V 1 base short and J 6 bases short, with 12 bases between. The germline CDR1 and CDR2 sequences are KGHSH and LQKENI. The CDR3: CASSPLQQGSEAFF. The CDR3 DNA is TGTGCCAGCTCACCACTCCAACAGGGTTCTGAAGCTTTCTTT.

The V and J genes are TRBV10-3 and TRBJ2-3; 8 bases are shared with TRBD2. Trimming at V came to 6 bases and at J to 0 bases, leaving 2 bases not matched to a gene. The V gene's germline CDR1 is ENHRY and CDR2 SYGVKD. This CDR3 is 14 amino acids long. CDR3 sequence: CAIRGLGSTDTQYF. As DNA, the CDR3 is TGTGCCATCAGGGGACTAGGGAGCACAGATACGCAGTATTTT.

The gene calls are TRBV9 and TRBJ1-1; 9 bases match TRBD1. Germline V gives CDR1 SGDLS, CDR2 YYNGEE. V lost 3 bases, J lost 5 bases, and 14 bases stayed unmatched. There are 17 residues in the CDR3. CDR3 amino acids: CASSAVGQTGGRTEAFF. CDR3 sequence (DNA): TGTGCCAGCAGCGCCGTAGGACAGACAGGGGGGAGGACTGAAGCTTTCTTT.

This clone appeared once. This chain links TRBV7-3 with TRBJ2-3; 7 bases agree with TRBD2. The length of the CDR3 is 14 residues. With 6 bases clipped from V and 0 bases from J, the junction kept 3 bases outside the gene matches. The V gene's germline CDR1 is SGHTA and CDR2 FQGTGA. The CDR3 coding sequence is TGTGCCAGCAGTCCGGGACTAAGCACAGATACGCAGTATTTT. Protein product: CASSPGLSTDTQYF.

For the CDR3, the DNA is TGTGCCAGCAGCTCTACCGGGGTCTTGAACACTGAAGCTTTCTTT. Encoded protein: CASSSTGVLNTEAFF. The chain joins TRBV27 to TRBJ1-1; D not resolved. V was trimmed by 6 bases and J by 0 bases, leaving 14 bases between them. The CDR3 has 15 amino acids. Germline CDR1 reads MNHEY; CDR2 reads SMNVEV (reference sequence).

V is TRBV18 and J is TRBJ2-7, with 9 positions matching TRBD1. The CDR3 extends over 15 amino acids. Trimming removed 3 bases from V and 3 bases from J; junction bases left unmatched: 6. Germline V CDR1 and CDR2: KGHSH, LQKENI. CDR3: CASSPGQGTLYEQYF. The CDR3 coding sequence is TGTGCCAGCTCACCGGGACAGGGCACCCTCTACGAGCAGTACTTC.

The CDR3 loop is CAWSVLRGAGYGYTF. As DNA, the CDR3 is TGTGCCTGGAGTGTACTCCGGGGGGCGGGCTATGGCTACACCTTC. The chain uses TRBV30 and TRBJ1-2; D is possibly TRBD1 (6 bases). V was pared by 0 bases and J by 4 bases, with 15 bases between. The CDR3 consists of 15 residues. Germline lookup yields CDR1 GTSNPN and CDR2 SVGIG (reference sequence).

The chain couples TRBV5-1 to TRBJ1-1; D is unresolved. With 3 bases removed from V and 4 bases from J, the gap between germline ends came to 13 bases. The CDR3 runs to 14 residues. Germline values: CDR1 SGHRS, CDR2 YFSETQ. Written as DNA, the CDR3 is TGCGCCAGCAGCTCCCCGCTTCGGTCCACTGAAGCTTTCTTT. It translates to CASSSPLRSTEAFF.

The CDR3 reads CASSDPGADTQYF. The CDR3 DNA reads as TGTGCCAGCAGTGATCCCGGAGCAGATACGCAGTATTTT. The rearrangement joins TRBV25-1 to TRBJ2-3; no clear D. V was shortened by 3 bases and J by 4 bases, with 8 bases between the two germline ends. Per germline, CDR1 MGHDK and CDR2 SYGVNS. The CDR3 runs to 13 residues.

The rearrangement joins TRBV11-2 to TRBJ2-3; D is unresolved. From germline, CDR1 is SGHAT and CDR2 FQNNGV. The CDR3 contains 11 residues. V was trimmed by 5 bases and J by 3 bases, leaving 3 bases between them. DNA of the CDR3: TGTGCCAGCAGCCGGACAGATACGCAGTATTTT. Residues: CASSRTDTQYF. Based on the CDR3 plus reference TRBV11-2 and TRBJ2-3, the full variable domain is EAGVAQSPRYKIIEKRQSVAFWCNPISGHATLYWYQQILGQGPKLLIQFQNNGVVDDSQLPKDRFSAERLKGVDSTLKIQPAKLEDSAVYLCASSRTDTQYFGPGTRLTVL.

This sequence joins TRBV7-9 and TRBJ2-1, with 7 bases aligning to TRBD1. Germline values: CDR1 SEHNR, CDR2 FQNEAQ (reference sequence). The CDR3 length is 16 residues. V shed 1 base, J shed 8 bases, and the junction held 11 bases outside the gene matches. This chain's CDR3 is CASSLDRLPRGYEQFF. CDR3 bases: TGTGCCAGCAGCTTAGATCGGCTCCCCAGGGGGTATGAGCAGTTCTTC.

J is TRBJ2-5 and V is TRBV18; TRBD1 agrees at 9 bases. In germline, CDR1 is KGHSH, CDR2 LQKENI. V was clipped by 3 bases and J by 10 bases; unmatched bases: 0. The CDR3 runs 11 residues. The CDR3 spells CASSPGQGQYF. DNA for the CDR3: TGTGCCAGCTCACCGGGACAGGGCCAGTACTTC.

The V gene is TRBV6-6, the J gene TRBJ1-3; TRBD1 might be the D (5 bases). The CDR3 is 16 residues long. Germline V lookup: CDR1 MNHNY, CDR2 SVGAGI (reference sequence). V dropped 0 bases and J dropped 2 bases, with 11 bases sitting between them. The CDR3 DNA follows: TGTGCCAGCAGTTACTCGATAGGGGCGACTGGAAACACCATATATTTT. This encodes CASSYSIGATGNTIYF.